This entry is about one TCR beta chain. Its cognate antigen has yet to be identified. Base qualities are not at hand, and no much larger clone is one base apart. The library was produced with the immunoSEQ multiplex PCR assay. TCRdb mirrors the immuneACCESS table, restricted to in-frame sequences. Some clones are absent from its copies; in checked studies, under half trace to an unresolved V gene, and the reason for the others is unknown. This sample lists almost 85,000 clones; roughly 84% were detected once. 11% of the sample goes to the ten largest clones. V and J are truncated by 3 bases and 4 bases respectively, leaving an intervening sequence of 13 bases. The CDR3, cysteine through phenylalanine, is 14 amino acids long. Of the read, only the CDR3 DNA is kept; its 42 bases are in frame from base 1. CDR1 and CDR2, looked up from the germline V gene, are SGHAT and FQNNGV. This entry belongs to a study of control samples from healthy donors and cancer patients (dated by TCRdb to the early 2020s).

The sequence came from a man aged 60 to 75 with head and neck cancer. Material for sequencing was PBMCs. The chain is assembled from TRBV11-2 and TRBJ2-7, with the D gene too uncertain to name. DNA sequence: TGTGCCAGCAGCTTTGACTTACGGCCTTACGAGCAGTACTTC. This yields the protein CASSFDLRPYEQYF.